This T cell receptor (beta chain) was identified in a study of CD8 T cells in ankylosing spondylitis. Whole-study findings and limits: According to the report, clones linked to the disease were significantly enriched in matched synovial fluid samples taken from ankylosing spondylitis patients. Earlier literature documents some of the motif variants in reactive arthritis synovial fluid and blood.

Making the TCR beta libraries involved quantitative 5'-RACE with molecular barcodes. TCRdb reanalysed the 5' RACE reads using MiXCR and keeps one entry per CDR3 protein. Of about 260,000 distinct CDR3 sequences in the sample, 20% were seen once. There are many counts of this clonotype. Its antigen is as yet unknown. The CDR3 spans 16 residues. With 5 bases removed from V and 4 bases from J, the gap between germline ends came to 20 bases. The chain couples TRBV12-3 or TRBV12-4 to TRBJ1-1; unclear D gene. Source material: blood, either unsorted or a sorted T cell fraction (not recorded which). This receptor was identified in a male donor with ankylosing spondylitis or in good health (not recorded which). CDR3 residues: CASSPNIHGLLTEAFF. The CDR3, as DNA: TGTGCCAGCAGTCCAAACATTCATGGGCTCCTCACTGAAGCTTTCTTT.